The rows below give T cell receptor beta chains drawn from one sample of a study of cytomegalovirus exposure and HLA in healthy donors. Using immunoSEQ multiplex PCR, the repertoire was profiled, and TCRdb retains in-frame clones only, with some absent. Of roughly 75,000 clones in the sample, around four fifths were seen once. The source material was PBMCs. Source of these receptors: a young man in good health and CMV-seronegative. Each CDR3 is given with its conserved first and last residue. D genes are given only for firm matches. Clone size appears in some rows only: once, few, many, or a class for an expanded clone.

CDR3: CASSQDRGQGRGGYTF
DNA: TGTGCCAGCAGCCAAGATCGGGGACAGGGGCGCGGGGGCTACACCTTC
D: TRBD1
J: TRBJ1-2
size: .
length: 16
V: TRBV4-2

CDR3: CASSLPDRGAGELFF
DNA: TGTGCCAGCAGTTTACCGGACAGGGGGGCCGGGGAGCTGTTTTTT
D: TRBD1
J: TRBJ2-2
size: .
length: 15
V: TRBV28

CDR3: CATSRNTISTDTQYF
DNA: TGTGCCACCAGCAGAAACACCATCAGCACAGATACGCAGTATTTT
D: .
J: TRBJ2-3
size: .
length: 15
V: TRBV15

CDR3: CASSSSGTRTGEQFF
DNA: TGCGCCAGCAGCTCTTCCGGGACTCGCACTGGTGAGCAGTTCTTC
D: .
J: TRBJ2-1
size: .
length: 15
V: TRBV10-2

CDR3: CSVDPQAGGATNTEAFF
DNA: TGCAGCGTTGATCCCCAAGCCGGGGGGGCGACGAACACTGAAGCTTTCTTT
D: .
J: TRBJ1-1
size: .
length: 17
V: TRBV29-1

CDR3: CAISRVGGGYTF
DNA: TGTGCCATCTCTAGGGTTGGAGGCGGCTACACCTTC
D: .
J: TRBJ1-2
size: .
length: 12
V: TRBV10-3

CDR3: CASSFDRTNQPQHF
DNA: TGTGCCAGCAGTTTTGACAGGACTAATCAGCCCCAGCATTTT
D: .
J: TRBJ1-5
size: once
length: 14
V: TRBV27

CDR3: CASIDGPLGAGELFF
DNA: TGTGCCAGCATCGACGGCCCCTTAGGGGCCGGGGAGCTGTTTTTT
D: .
J: TRBJ2-2
size: .
length: 15
V: TRBV5-4

CDR3: CASTGGNYGYTF
DNA: TGTGCCAGCACCGGCGGCAACTATGGCTACACCTTC
D: .
J: TRBJ1-2
size: once
length: 12
V: TRBV28

CDR3: CASSIAAGTNTGELFF
DNA: TGTGCCAGTAGTATAGCTGCAGGGACGAACACCGGGGAGCTGTTTTTT
D: .
J: TRBJ2-2
size: few
length: 16
V: TRBV19